These T cell receptor beta chains were read from a single sample in a study of T cells in Graves' hyperthyroidism and ophthalmopathy. One entry per CDR3 protein results from TCRdb running MiXCR on the multiplex PCR reads. This table has a few hundred thousand distinct CDR3 sequences, 14% appearing once. Sequencing used blood. The source is a woman aged 40-49 years with Graves' hyperthyroidism. CDR3s leave out the opening cysteine and the closing phenylalanine or tryptophan.

J: TRBJ1-2
V: TRBV27
CDR3: ASSLVAGPDGYT

J: TRBJ2-7
V: TRBV12-5
CDR3: ASGLENRGYEQY

J: TRBJ2-5
V: TRBV6-1
CDR3: ASMRAGVETQY

J: TRBJ1-4
V: TRBV7-8
CDR3: ASSGRQGGTSNEKLF

J: TRBJ2-1
V: TRBV20-1
CDR3: SAPGTSGSFNEQF

J: TRBJ2-3
V: TRBV28
CDR3: ASSSPPADTQY

J: TRBJ2-7
V: TRBV20-1
CDR3: SARVETSGIKTEQY

J: TRBJ2-7
V: TRBV10-3
CDR3: AISELEGTREQY

J: TRBJ2-1
V: TRBV5-4
CDR3: ASSWDRAEQF

J: TRBJ2-3
V: TRBV7-9
CDR3: ASNPKGASRIRDTQY

J: TRBJ2-2
V: TRBV6-2/TRBV6-3
CDR3: ASSYPYGELF

J: TRBJ2-7
V: TRBV20-1
CDR3: RGGQWAGEQY

J: TRBJ1-2
V: TRBV4-1
CDR3: ASSQDPVSYYGYT

J: TRBJ2-1
V: TRBV29-1
CDR3: SVENRDREIFLSYNEQF

J: TRBJ1-4
V: TRBV28
CDR3: ASSFEQEINEKLF

J: TRBJ2-3
V: TRBV11-3
CDR3: ASSRPLVGDADTQY

J: TRBJ2-2
V: TRBV15
CDR3: ATRPGGFGALDTGELF

J: TRBJ2-7
V: TRBV7-2
CDR3: ASSLAGVGLYEQY

J: TRBJ2-2
V: TRBV13
CDR3: ASSLAADKLNTGELF

J: TRBJ2-7
V: TRBV5-4
CDR3: ASSSRLVNEQY

J: TRBJ2-4
V: TRBV28
CDR3: ASSSGDALAKNIQY

J: TRBJ2-7
V: TRBV6-5
CDR3: ASSYFTGTGAYEQY

J: TRBJ2-3
V: TRBV19
CDR3: ASSTPTDTQY

J: TRBJ2-6
V: TRBV12-3/TRBV12-4
CDR3: ASSPHLGGANVLT

J: TRBJ1-3
V: TRBV11-2
CDR3: ASSSLGSGNTIY

J: TRBJ2-2
V: TRBV5-4
CDR3: ASGSDRTTNTGELF

J: TRBJ2-1
V: TRBV10-1
CDR3: ASRPAGIYNEQF

J: TRBJ2-7
V: TRBV27
CDR3: ASSSGVAGEYEQY

J: TRBJ1-5
V: TRBV7-8
CDR3: ASSSLPESNQPQH

J: TRBJ1-3
V: TRBV20-1
CDR3: SARVADRSSGNTIY

J: TRBJ2-3
V: TRBV5-1
CDR3: ASSLRVSGSTDTQY

J: TRBJ2-1
V: TRBV12-3/TRBV12-4
CDR3: ASSFGTSSYNEQF

J: TRBJ1-5
V: TRBV6-1
CDR3: ASSDRIKNNQPQH

J: TRBJ2-1
V: TRBV5-6
CDR3: ASSSGLAGPPLGEQF

J: TRBJ2-1
V: TRBV19
CDR3: ASSTSGSGSDNEQF